Listed here are 4 T cell receptor beta chains from one sample, sequenced in a study of blood T cell repertoires in COVID-19. Sequencing used immunoSEQ multiplex PCR; TCRdb keeps in-frame clones, though not all of them. There are around 110,000 clones in the sample; approximately 84% occur only once, and around 4.4% lies in the top ten. Sequencing input: peripheral blood. The receptors were gathered from a human donor in a cohort sampled during active COVID-19.

V gene TRBV28 combines with J gene TRBJ2-1; 11 bases line up with TRBD2. Germline CDR1 and CDR2: MDHEN and SYDVKM. The CDR3 covers 20 residues. After removal of 4 bases from V and 8 bases from J, the junction contained 22 bases not matched to a gene. DNA for the CDR3: TGTGCCAGCAGTTCCCAGGGGGTGGGGATGCTAGCGGGAGGTCTGGATGAGCAGTTCTTC. This sequence encodes CASSSQGVGMLAGGLDEQFF.

The J gene is TRBJ2-2, the V gene TRBV5-1; D gene uncertain. Trimming took 1 base from V and 2 from J, leaving 9 bases between them. Germline V gene lookup returns CDR1 SGHRS and CDR2 YFSETQ. CDR3 length: 15 amino acids. This CDR3 reads CASSLSGSNTGELFF. The CDR3 bases are TGCGCCAGCAGCTTGTCCGGGTCAAACACCGGGGAGCTGTTTTTT.

The rearrangement uses TRBV27 and TRBJ2-1, with 10 positions matching TRBD1. The trim removed 5 bases at V and 6 bases at J, leaving 7 bases unmatched. CDR1 is MNHEY and CDR2 is SMNVEV in the germline V gene (reference sequence). The CDR3 is 15 residues long. For the CDR3, the DNA is TGTGCCAGCAGTGGGGGGACAGGGGTTCGCAATGAGCAGTTCTTC. It codes for CASSGGTGVRNEQFF.

This clone was seen more than once but under ten times. CDR3 DNA: TGTGCCAGCAGCCCGGGGACAGGGAAGACCGGGGAGCTGTTTTTT. Its protein product is CASSPGTGKTGELFF. V is TRBV9 and J is TRBJ2-2, with 9 bases lining up with TRBD1. The germline V gene encodes CDR1 SGDLS and CDR2 YYNGEE. The CDR3 is 15 residues long. The ends lost 4 bases at V and 5 bases at J; junction bases unmatched: 6.